This TCR beta chain is from a study of blood T cell repertoires in COVID-19. Study context: The United States, Italy and Spain provided the acute and convalescent COVID-19 samples. From T cells, B-cell-depleted T cells, or PBMCs came the material, which was cDNA or gDNA.

Original data processing: Reference gene primer amplification yielded estimated nucleated cell counts. Repertoires were generated with immunoSEQ multiplex PCR, while TCRdb's copy carries only in-frame clones and drops some. D and trimming come from the DNA, and the V and J calls and clone size come from that table. Here the sample spans approximately 260,000 clones, 80% to 90% being singletons. The CDR3 totals 14 residues. The J segment lost 2 bases and the V segment lost 3 bases, leaving 3 bases of the junction unmatched. Germline CDR1 SGHRS, CDR2 YFSETQ. Remarks on this clone: Other DNA sequences in the sample encode the same CDR3.

The chain recombines TRBV5-1 with TRBJ1-1; TRBD1 matches 8 bases. This clonotype originated in a woman aged 40 to 50 with acute or convalescent COVID-19. Sequenced material: peripheral blood. In DNA form, the CDR3 reads TGCGCCAGCAGCTCTACAGGGGGTAACACTGAAGCTTTCTTT. It specifies CASSSTGGNTEAFF.